This entry concerns a single T cell receptor (beta chain). Treatment described: 15 to 20 received Ad26.COV2.S at low or high dose, single or two shots; several received placebo; per-sample allocation not given. Sampling occurred on day 63 after the first vaccine or placebo injection. An adult of 18-55 years in Boston served as donor. The vaccine antigen was prefusion-stabilized Wuhan SARS-CoV-2 spike. Germline CDR1 is MNHEY and CDR2 is SVGEGT. V was shortened by 6 bases and J by 5 bases, with 10 bases between the two germline ends. The CDR3 is 13 amino acids. The data derive from a study of Ad26.COV2.S vaccination and SARS-CoV-2 variants. Study-level background: Ad26.COV2.S given intramuscularly, once or twice 56 days apart.

Profiling relied on immunoSEQ multiplex PCR, and the TCRdb table lists in-frame clones only, not all of them. Of about 350,000 clones in the sample, 70% to 90% were seen once. The V call is TRBV6-2 or TRBV6-3, the J call TRBJ2-2, with D possibly being TRBD1 (6 bases). This TCR was recovered from a person between 18 and 60 years old who received the Ad26.COV2.S COVID-19 vaccine or a placebo. The source was peripheral blood, collected in a trial of Ad26.COV2.S vaccine versus placebo. CDR3 region: CASSNQGTGELFF. In DNA, the CDR3 is TGTGCCAGCAGCAACCAGGGGACCGGGGAGCTGTTTTTT.